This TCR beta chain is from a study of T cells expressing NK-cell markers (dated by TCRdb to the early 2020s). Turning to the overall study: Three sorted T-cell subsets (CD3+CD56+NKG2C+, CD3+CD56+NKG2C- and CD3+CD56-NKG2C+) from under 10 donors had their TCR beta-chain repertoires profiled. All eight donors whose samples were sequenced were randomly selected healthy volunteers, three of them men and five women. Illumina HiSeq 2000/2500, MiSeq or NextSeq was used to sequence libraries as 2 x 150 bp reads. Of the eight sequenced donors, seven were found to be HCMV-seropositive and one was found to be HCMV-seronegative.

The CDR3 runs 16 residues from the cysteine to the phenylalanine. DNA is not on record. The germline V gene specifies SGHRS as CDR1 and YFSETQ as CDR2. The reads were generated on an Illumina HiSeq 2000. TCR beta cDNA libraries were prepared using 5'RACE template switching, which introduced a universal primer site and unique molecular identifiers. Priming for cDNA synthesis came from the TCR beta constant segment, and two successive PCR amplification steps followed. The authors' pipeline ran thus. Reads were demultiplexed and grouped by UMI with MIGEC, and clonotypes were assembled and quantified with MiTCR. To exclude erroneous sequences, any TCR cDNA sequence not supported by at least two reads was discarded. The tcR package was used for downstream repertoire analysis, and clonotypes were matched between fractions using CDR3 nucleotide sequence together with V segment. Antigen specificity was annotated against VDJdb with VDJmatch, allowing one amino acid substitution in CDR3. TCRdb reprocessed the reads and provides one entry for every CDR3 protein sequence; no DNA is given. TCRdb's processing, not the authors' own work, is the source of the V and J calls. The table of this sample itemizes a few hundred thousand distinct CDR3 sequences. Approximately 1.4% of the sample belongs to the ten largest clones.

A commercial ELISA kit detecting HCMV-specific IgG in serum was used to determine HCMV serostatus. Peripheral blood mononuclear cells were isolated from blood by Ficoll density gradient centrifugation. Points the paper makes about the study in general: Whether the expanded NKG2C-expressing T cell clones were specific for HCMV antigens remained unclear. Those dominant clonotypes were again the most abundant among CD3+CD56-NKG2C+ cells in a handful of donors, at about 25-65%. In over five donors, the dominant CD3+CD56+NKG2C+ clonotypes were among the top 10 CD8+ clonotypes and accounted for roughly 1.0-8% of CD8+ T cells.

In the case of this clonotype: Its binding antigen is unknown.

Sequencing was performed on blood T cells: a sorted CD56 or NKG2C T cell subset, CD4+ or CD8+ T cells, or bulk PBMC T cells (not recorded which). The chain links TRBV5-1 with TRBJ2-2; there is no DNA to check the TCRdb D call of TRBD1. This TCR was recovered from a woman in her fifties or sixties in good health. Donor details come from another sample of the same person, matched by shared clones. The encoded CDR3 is CASSLVSRGDTGELFF.